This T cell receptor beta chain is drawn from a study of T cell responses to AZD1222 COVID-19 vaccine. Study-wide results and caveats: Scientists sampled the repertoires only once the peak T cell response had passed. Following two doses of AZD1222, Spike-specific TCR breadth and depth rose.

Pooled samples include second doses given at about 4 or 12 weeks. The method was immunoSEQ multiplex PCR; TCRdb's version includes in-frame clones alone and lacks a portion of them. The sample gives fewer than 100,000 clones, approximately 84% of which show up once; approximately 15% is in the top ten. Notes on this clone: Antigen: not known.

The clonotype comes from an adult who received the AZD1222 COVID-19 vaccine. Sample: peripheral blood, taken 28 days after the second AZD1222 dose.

The CDR3 reads CAITGGTGTEAFF. CDR3 nucleotides: TGTGCCATCACCGGGGGGACGGGCACTGAAGCTTTCTTT. The chain links TRBV10-3 to TRBJ1-1, with D perhaps matching TRBD1 (5 bases). Germline V lookup: CDR1 ENHRY, CDR2 SYGVKD. Trimming took off 7 bases at V and 4 bases at J, with 13 bases between the two ends. This CDR3 has 13 residues.